The 2 T cell receptor beta chains in this list originate from one sample, sequenced in a study of radiotherapy plus CTLA-4 blockade in lung cancer. Sequenced by immunoSEQ multiplex PCR; TCRdb stores in-frame clones only, minus some. The top ten hold approximately 2.5% of the sample, which has some 110,000 clones, over 75% seen once. Sequencing used peripheral blood, obtained from a patient treated with radiotherapy plus ipilimumab. These receptors came from a human donor with non-small cell lung cancer that progressed on radiotherapy plus ipilimumab. Some clones in this sample may be carry-over from other donors' samples.

The V and J genes are TRBV30 and TRBJ1-5; TRBD1 is a possible D gene (5 bases). The length of the CDR3 is 14 residues. The germline V gene encodes CDR1 GTSNPN and CDR2 SVGIG (reference sequence). V was pared by 1 base and J by 0 bases, with 7 bases between. The CDR3 is CAWSGGLSNQPQHF. CDR3 coding DNA: TGTGCCTGGAGTGGGGGCCTTAGCAATCAGCCCCAGCATTTT.

This clone was counted once. The CDR3 protein is CASSPTGVAGEQYF. The CDR3 coding sequence is TGTGCCAGCAGTCCGACAGGGGTGGCTGGGGAGCAGTACTTC. The rearrangement links TRBV6-1 to TRBJ2-7, with TRBD1 matching 8 bases. CDR3 length: 14 residues. V gave up 5 bases and J gave up 7 bases; unmatched junction bases: 10. CDR1 and CDR2 from the germline V gene are MNHNS and SASEGT.